Shown below are 30 T cell receptor beta chains from a single sample sequenced in a study of blood T cell repertoires in COVID-19 (dated by TCRdb to 2020 to 2022). Library method: the immunoSEQ multiplex PCR assay. TCRdb re-hosts the immuneACCESS table, in-frame sequences only. Its copies lack some clones; in the studies checked, an unresolved V gene accounts for under half of them, and the cause for the rest is not known. The sample records around 300,000 clones, around 85% of which are singletons. About 2.5% of the sample is held by the ten biggest clonotypes. Specimen: PBMCs or T cells enriched from blood (not recorded which). The receptors were sampled from a woman between 50 and 59 years old who had recovered from COVID-19.

V usage is TRBV28 and J usage is TRBJ1-2, with D perhaps matching TRBD1 (6 bases). The germline V and J ends were trimmed by 1 base and 6 bases, with 12 bases remaining between them. The CDR3 length is 14 residues. Germline CDR1 reads MDHEN; CDR2 reads SYDVKM. The CDR3 DNA reads as TGTGCCAGCAGTTTATTTCGACAGGAGGATGGCTACACCTTC. This translates into CASSLFRQEDGYTF.

V gene TRBV30 combines with J gene TRBJ2-3, with TRBD2 matching 7 bases. J lost 0 bases, V lost 3 bases, and 3 bases had no gene match. This CDR3 comprises 14 residues. Germline CDR1 GTSNPN, CDR2 SVGIG (reference sequence). The CDR3 coding sequence is TGTGCCTGGAGGGTAGCGGGTAGCACAGATACGCAGTATTTT. This encodes CAWRVAGSTDTQYF.

V gene TRBV19 combines with J gene TRBJ2-1; D is uncertain. The V end lost 3 bases, the J end lost 0 bases, and 6 bases lay between the germline ends. There are 14 residues in the CDR3. Per germline, CDR1 LNHDA and CDR2 SQIVND (reference sequence). CDR3 protein: CASSITSSYNEQFF. Written as DNA, the CDR3 is TGTGCCAGTAGTATTACAAGCTCCTACAATGAGCAGTTCTTC.

This clone was recorded once. The chain has TRBV11-2 and TRBJ1-4; TRBD1 might be the D (6 bases). The CDR3 extends over 14 amino acids. Germline V gene data show CDR1 as SGHAT and CDR2 as FQNNGV. Trimming removed 6 bases at V and 5 bases at J, with 13 bases between. The CDR3 region is CASRLGQRNEKLFF. In DNA, the CDR3 is TGTGCCAGCAGATTGGGACAACGGAATGAAAAACTGTTTTTT.

This chain joins TRBV5-1 and TRBJ2-5, with a tentative D call TRBD2 (5 bases). Germline lookup yields CDR1 SGHRS and CDR2 YFSETQ. Trimming took off 0 bases at V and 4 bases at J, with 10 bases between the two ends. The CDR3 length is 14 residues. The DNA of the CDR3 is TGCGCCAGCAGCTTGGAGTCAGGAGGAGAGACCCAGTACTTC. This encodes CASSLESGGETQYF.

V is TRBV4-1 and J is TRBJ1-5; 10 nucleotides line up with TRBD1. V dropped 3 bases and J dropped 4; count of bases not matched to a gene: 6. The CDR3 extends over 16 amino acids. Germline V gene lookup returns CDR1 MGHRA and CDR2 YSYEKL. The CDR3, as DNA: TGCGCCAGCAGCCAGGGACAGGGGCGCTTAAATCAGCCCCAGCATTTT. It specifies CASSQGQGRLNQPQHF.

The chain carries TRBV19 and TRBJ2-1; 10 nucleotides match TRBD1. From germline, CDR1 is LNHDA and CDR2 SQIVND (reference sequence). After removal of 6 bases from V and 2 bases from J, the junction contained 7 bases not matched to a gene. The CDR3 loop spans 16 amino acids. CDR3 region: CASRETGGAPYNEQFF. The CDR3 DNA is TGTGCCAGTAGGGAGACAGGGGGCGCCCCCTACAATGAGCAGTTCTTC.

This clone turned up a few times. CDR3 sequence reads: CASSPLQGYGYTF. The CDR3 coding sequence is TGTGCCAGCAGCCCCCTCCAGGGCTATGGCTACACCTTC. This chain uses TRBV7-2 with TRBJ1-2; D is perhaps TRBD1 (5 bases). Trimming shortened V by 5 bases and J by 4 bases, and 11 bases separated the two germline ends. There are 13 residues in the CDR3. CDR1 and CDR2 from the germline V gene are SGHTA and FQGNSA.

The genes are TRBV19 and TRBJ2-2, with 8 bases lining up with TRBD2. CDR3 length equals 15 residues. With V trimmed by 5 bases and J by 6 bases, 8 bases remained unmatched. Germline-derived CDR1 and CDR2 are LNHDA and SQIVND (reference sequence). CDR3 region: CASSLGLVTPGELFF. In DNA form, the CDR3 reads TGTGCCAGTAGTCTGGGACTAGTTACACCCGGGGAGCTGTTTTTT.

V usage is TRBV29-1 and J usage is TRBJ1-2; 10 nucleotides align to TRBD1. With V trimmed by 6 bases and J by 8 bases, 15 bases remained unmatched. Germline lookup yields CDR1 SQVTM and CDR2 ANQGSEA. The CDR3 runs 15 residues. The CDR3 nucleotides are TGCAGCGTGATGGGACAGGGGACAATGCAGTCGGGCTACACCTTC. Its translation: CSVMGQGTMQSGYTF. Full variable domain (rest looked up from reference TRBV29-1 and TRBJ1-2): SAVISQKPSRDICQRGTSLTIQCQVDSQVTMMFWYRQQPGQSLTLIATANQGSEATYESGFVIDKFPISRPNLTFSTLTVSNMSPEDSSIYLCSVMGQGTMQSGYTFGSGTRLTVV.

CDR3 sequence reads: CASTNPAGGNYGYTF. The CDR3 DNA reads as TGTGCCAGCACCAACCCGGCAGGAGGGAACTATGGCTACACCTTC. This chain joins TRBV6-5 and TRBJ1-2; D gene unclear. CDR1 is MNHEY and CDR2 is SVGAGI in the germline V gene. The CDR3 length is 15 residues. V was cut by 7 bases and J by 2 bases, with 17 bases left in between.

V is TRBV19 and J is TRBJ2-2; 9 bases map to TRBD1. The trim removed 4 bases at V and 5 bases at J, leaving 8 bases unmatched. The CDR3 is made up of 16 amino acids. Per the germline V gene, CDR1 is LNHDA and CDR2 is SQIVND (reference sequence). The CDR3 is CASSTPDRGLTGELFF. The CDR3 DNA reads as TGTGCCAGTAGTACCCCGGACAGGGGCCTAACCGGGGAGCTGTTTTTT.

The rearrangement uses TRBV10-2 and TRBJ2-1; 9 nucleotides line up with TRBD2. CDR1 is WSHSY and CDR2 is SAAADI in the germline V gene. Trimming cost V 6 bases and J 2 bases; bases outside gene matches: 5. CDR3 length equals 15 residues. CDR3 DNA: TGCGCCAGCAGCCTTAGCGGGAGAACCTACAATGAGCAGTTCTTC. This gives the protein CASSLSGRTYNEQFF.

V gene TRBV10-2 combines with J gene TRBJ1-5; 7 bases are a match to TRBD1. Germline V gene data show CDR1 as WSHSY and CDR2 as SAAADI. Germline trimming cut 6 bases from V and 1 base from J; bases unmatched to any gene: 3. CDR3 length equals 14 residues. The CDR3 DNA sequence: TGCGCCAGCAGGACACAGGGGAGCAATCAGCCCCAGCATTTT. Its protein is CASRTQGSNQPQHF.

The rearrangement joins TRBV2 to TRBJ1-4, with 10 positions matching TRBD1. The ends lost 4 bases at V and 8 bases at J; junction bases unmatched: 7. Germline CDR1 and CDR2: SNHLY and FYNNEI. This CDR3 has 15 residues. DNA for the CDR3: TGTGCCAGCAGTGCCGGGACAGGGGTGAGGGAAAAACTGTTTTTT. The encoded protein is CASSAGTGVREKLFF.

The gene calls are TRBV5-4 and TRBJ1-3; 7 bases are shared with TRBD1. The CDR3 has 15 amino acids. Losses at the gene ends were 4 bases for V and 0 bases for J; bases not matched to a gene: 4. CDR1 SGHNT and CDR2 YYREEE come from the germline V gene (reference sequence). The CDR3 reads CASSVQGPSGNTIYF. The CDR3 DNA reads as TGTGCCAGCAGCGTACAGGGGCCCTCTGGAAACACCATATATTTT.

The chain is built from TRBV7-9 and TRBJ2-1; D is perhaps TRBD2 (6 bases). The V end was cut by 1 base, the J end by 7 bases, with 17 bases between. Germline-derived CDR1 and CDR2 are SEHNR and FQNEAQ (reference sequence). This CDR3 contains 16 residues. CDR3 sequence reads: CASSLVVRLAWNEQFF. The CDR3 DNA follows: TGTGCCAGCAGCTTAGTAGTGAGGCTAGCGTGGAATGAGCAGTTCTTC.

This chain links TRBV14 with TRBJ2-1, with 7 positions matching TRBD2. V gave up 4 bases and J gave up 0 bases; unmatched junction bases: 6. This CDR3 contains 16 residues. CDR1 SGHDN and CDR2 FVKESK come from the germline V gene. CDR3: CASSPLAPGSYNEQFF. The DNA for the CDR3 is TGTGCCAGCAGCCCACTAGCGCCCGGCTCCTACAATGAGCAGTTCTTC.

V gene TRBV24-1 combines with J gene TRBJ1-4; possible D gene TRBD1, 5 bases. Between the trimmed V and J ends, which lost 5 bases and 7 bases, there was a span of 13 bases. Germline V CDR1 and CDR2: KGHDR, SFDVKD. CDR3 length: 14 amino acids. The CDR3 sequence is CATSGGGVGEKLFF. CDR3 nucleotides: TGTGCCACCAGTGGGGGGGGAGTTGGTGAAAAACTGTTTTTT.

The gene calls are TRBV19 and TRBJ1-4, with no clear D. This CDR3 has 13 residues. V was cut by 7 bases and J by 4 bases, with 10 bases left in between. From germline, CDR1 is LNHDA and CDR2 SQIVND (reference sequence). The CDR3 sequence: CASTRSRNEKLFF. For the CDR3, the DNA is TGTGCCAGTACTCGGAGTCGTAATGAAAAACTGTTTTTT.

This rearrangement joins TRBV7-3 to TRBJ1-1; D call uncertain. Trimming pared 3 bases from V and 0 bases from J, leaving 5 bases between. The CDR3 is 13 amino acids. Germline V gives CDR1 SGHTA, CDR2 FQGTGA. The CDR3 protein is CASSFYMNTEAFF. DNA for the CDR3: TGTGCCAGCAGCTTTTATATGAACACTGAAGCTTTCTTT.

V is TRBV28 and J is TRBJ2-7; D might be TRBD2 (6 bases). Deletions cut 8 bases from V and 3 bases from J, with 17 bases between. The germline CDR1 and CDR2 sequences are MDHEN and SYDVKM. The CDR3 contains 14 residues. The CDR3 spells CASGSPGVNYEQYF. CDR3 DNA: TGTGCCAGCGGTTCCCCGGGGGTCAACTACGAGCAGTACTTC.

In DNA form, the CDR3 reads TGTGCCAGCAGTTCCGGGATAAACCAGCCCCAGCATTTT. Translation: CASSSGINQPQHF. The chain joins TRBV6-5 to TRBJ1-5; unclear D gene. CDR1 MNHEY and CDR2 SVGAGI come from the germline V gene. V lost 4 bases to trimming and J lost 7 bases, with 11 bases between them. The CDR3 runs 13 residues.

The rearrangement joins TRBV24-1 to TRBJ2-5; tentatively, D is TRBD1 (7 bases). CDR1 KGHDR and CDR2 SFDVKD come from the germline V gene. The CDR3 runs to 15 residues. Trimming removed 3 bases at V and 5 bases at J, with 15 bases between. CDR3 protein: CATSDSRGVKETQYF. CDR3 DNA: TGTGCCACCAGTGATAGCAGGGGGGTTAAGGAGACCCAGTACTTC.

The chain couples TRBV30 to TRBJ1-2; 7 bases map to TRBD1. Germline assignment: CDR1 GTSNPN and CDR2 SVGIG (reference sequence). With V trimmed by 4 bases and J by 8 bases, 7 bases remained unmatched. The CDR3 runs to 12 residues. The CDR3: CAWIRGLVGYTF. CDR3 nucleotide sequence: TGTGCCTGGATAAGGGGGCTCGTGGGCTACACCTTC.

This clone occurred a few times. The rearrangement joins TRBV3-1 (or the pseudogene TRBV3-2) to TRBJ2-2; D is perhaps TRBD2 (5 bases). Germline V gives CDR1 LGHDT, CDR2 YNNKEL (reference sequence). Trimming pared 3 bases from V and 5 bases from J, leaving 16 bases between. This CDR3 contains 16 residues. For the CDR3, the DNA is TGTGCCAGCAGCCACCACCCGGACTCGAGGACCGGGGAGCTGTTTTTT. It codes for CASSHHPDSRTGELFF.

The V and J genes are TRBV11-2 and TRBJ2-1; weak D call: TRBD1 (5 bases). The V and J ends lost 3 bases and 0 bases respectively, with 18 bases between them. CDR1 SGHAT and CDR2 FQNNGV come from the germline V gene. The CDR3 spans 18 residues. The CDR3 DNA follows: TGTGCCAGCAGCTTCTCAGTGTATAGGGGAAGCTCCTACAATGAGCAGTTCTTC. This translates into CASSFSVYRGSSYNEQFF.

This clone appeared a single time. The chain employs TRBV2 and TRBJ1-5; TRBD1 matches 7 bases. The CDR3 is made up of 14 amino acids. The V gene end was trimmed by 4 bases and the J gene end by 4 bases; junction bases not matched to a gene: 4. Germline V gene sequence: CDR1 SNHLY, CDR2 FYNNEI. CDR3 sequence: CASSAQGTNQPQHF. The CDR3 DNA sequence: TGTGCCAGCAGTGCACAGGGGACAAATCAGCCCCAGCATTTT. Full variable domain (remainder filled in from reference TRBV2 and TRBJ1-5): EPEVTQTPSHQVTQMGQEVILRCVPISNHLYFYWYRQILGQKVEFLVSFYNNEISEKSEIFDDQFSVERPDGSNFTLKIRSTKLEDSAMYFCASSAQGTNQPQHFGDGTRLSIL.

The chain has TRBV7-2 and TRBJ2-7, with 9 positions matching TRBD2. The germline CDR1 and CDR2 sequences are SGHTA and FQGNSA. This CDR3 has 14 amino acids. The ends lost 5 bases at V and 2 bases at J; junction bases unmatched: 4. The chain's CDR3 is CASSPSSGAYEQYF. CDR3 bases: TGTGCCAGCAGCCCCTCTAGCGGGGCCTACGAGCAGTACTTC.

The V and J genes are TRBV19 and TRBJ1-5; weak D call: TRBD1 (5 bases). The V gene's germline CDR1 is LNHDA and CDR2 SQIVND (reference sequence). CDR3 length: 14 residues. The ends were cut back, 3 bases at V and 6 bases at J, with 12 bases in the middle. Here the CDR3 reads CASSMSRGTQPQHF. CDR3 nucleotide sequence: TGTGCCAGTAGTATGTCGCGGGGGACTCAGCCCCAGCATTTT.